Presented here are 14 T cell receptor beta chains from one specimen sequenced in a study of T cells in Graves' hyperthyroidism and ophthalmopathy. Researchers amplified the TCR beta CDR3 regions from RNA transcripts. Carried out on the TCR CDR3, a first-round RT-PCR used the HTBI primer set. Each CDR3 protein gets one entry after TCRdb re-called the multiplex PCR reads with MiXCR. The sample shows tens of thousands of distinct CDR3 sequences, roughly half of them seen only once. The sequenced material came from peripheral blood or thyroid tissue (not recorded which). Receptor source: a man younger than 35 with Graves' hyperthyroidism.

Comment on this clonotype: In this CDR3 the conserved last residue, phenylalanine or tryptophan, is missing, so a read error is likely. The V call is TRBV6-1, the J call TRBJ1-5, with TRBD1 matching over 7 bases. The CDR3 covers 15 residues. CDR1 is MNHNS and CDR2 is SASEGT in the germline V gene. With V trimmed by 6 bases and J by 0 bases, 5 bases remained unmatched. The CDR3: CASRERGLSNQPQHL. The CDR3 nucleotides read TGTGCCAGCAGAGAGAGGGGGCTTAGCAATCAGCCCCAGCATCTT.

This clonotype was found a few times. The V and J genes are TRBV2 and TRBJ1-2; D unresolved. Trimming cost V 0 bases and J 3 bases, with 8 bases left between them. The CDR3 spans 14 residues. CDR1 is SNHLY, CDR2 FYNNEI, per germline. The CDR3 bases are TGTGCCAGCAGTGAAGCGGCCAGGTACTATGGCTACACCTTC. Its protein is CASSEAARYYGYTF.

The chain carries TRBV7-8 and TRBJ2-7, with D possibly being TRBD1 (7 bases). V dropped 1 base and J dropped 2 bases, with 12 bases sitting between them. The CDR3 totals 15 residues. CDR1 and CDR2 from the germline V gene are SGHVS and FQNEAQ. The CDR3 nucleotides are TGTGCCAGCAGCTTAGGGGCGGGACAGACCTACGAGCAGTACTTC. It specifies CASSLGAGQTYEQYF.

This chain joins TRBV7-8 and TRBJ2-3; 7 positions match TRBD1. V shed 5 bases and J 7 bases; nucleotides not matched to a gene: 15. Germline V gene lookup returns CDR1 SGHVS and CDR2 FQNEAQ. The CDR3 is 16 amino acids. The CDR3, as DNA: TGTGCCAGCAGCCCACGACAGGGAAGGTCTACAAATACGCAGTATTTT. Its translation: CASSPRQGRSTNTQYF.

Ten or more counts support this clonotype. The chain carries TRBV7-6 and TRBJ2-2; 8 nucleotides match TRBD2. Germline V CDR1 and CDR2: SGHVS, FNYEAQ. The CDR3 has 15 residues. V lost 4 bases to trimming and J lost 4 bases; unmatched junction nucleotides: 5. The DNA for the CDR3 is TGTGCCAGCAGCTCAGCGGGAGCCTCCACCGGGGAGCTGTTTTTT. It specifies CASSSAGASTGELFF.

The sample holds many counts of this clonotype. CDR3 sequence (DNA): TGCGCCAGCAGTGTCGGCAGGGGGACAGATACGCAGTATTTT. This gives the protein CASSVGRGTDTQYF. The gene calls are TRBV10-2 and TRBJ2-3; 7 positions match TRBD1. This CDR3 contains 14 residues. V lost 4 bases to trimming and J lost 3 bases; unmatched junction nucleotides: 4. The germline CDR1 and CDR2 sequences are WSHSY and SAAADI.

The V call is TRBV10-3, the J call TRBJ1-5; D gene uncertain. Trimming took 2 bases from V and 6 from J, leaving 11 bases between them. The CDR3 has 14 residues. Germline V gives CDR1 ENHRY, CDR2 SYGVKD. This chain's CDR3 is CAISEGGESQPQHF. DNA of the CDR3: TGTGCCATCAGTGAGGGAGGTGAGAGTCAGCCCCAGCATTTT.

This clonotype was recorded at least ten times. The chain joins TRBV11-2 to TRBJ1-6; the match to TRBD1 covers 7 bases. Germline CDR1 SGHAT, CDR2 FQNNGV. V was clipped by 9 bases and J by 4 bases; unmatched bases: 3. This CDR3 has 13 amino acids. The CDR3 loop is CASLGQYNSPLHF. The CDR3 bases are TGTGCCAGTCTGGGACAGTATAATTCACCCCTCCACTTT.

About this clonotype itself: At one end, the junction sequence differs from germline, possibly due to a read error. The genes are TRBV2 and TRBJ2-6, with D perhaps TRBD1 (5 bases). The CDR3 contains 15 residues. CDR1 and CDR2 (germline): SNHLY, FYNNEI. CDR3 sequence (DNA): TGTGTCAGCCCATCTATTCACTCTGGGGCCAACGTCCCGACTTTC. This sequence encodes CVSPSIHSGANVPTF.

Many counts were recorded for this clonotype. The genes are TRBV29-1 and TRBJ2-7; D possibly uses TRBD1 or TRBD2 (6 bases each). V was clipped by 8 bases and J by 2 bases, with 25 bases between them. Germline values: CDR1 SQVTM, CDR2 ANQGSEA. This CDR3 has 16 amino acids. This CDR3 reads CSTHPRGQAGPYEQYF. Here the CDR3 DNA reads TGCAGCACTCACCCCCGGGGGCAGGCTGGGCCCTACGAGCAGTACTTC.

A few counts support this clonotype. V and J are TRBV7-2 and TRBJ1-6, with 7 bases identical to TRBD1. The CDR3 is 13 residues long. In germline, CDR1 is SGHTA, CDR2 FQGNSA. J gave up 14 bases and V 6 bases, and 10 bases lay outside the gene matches. CDR3 loop: CASSSRQGASLHF. The CDR3 DNA reads TGTGCCAGCAGTTCCCGACAGGGAGCCTCCCTCCACTTT.

The CDR3 region is CAISSGGPTDTQYF. The DNA of the CDR3 is TGTGCCATCAGTTCCGGGGGGCCCACAGATACGCAGTATTTT. This chain links TRBV10-3 with TRBJ2-3, with a possible D match to TRBD2 (7 bases). V gave up 5 bases and J gave up 2 bases, with 11 bases separating them. The germline V gene has CDR1 ENHRY and CDR2 SYGVKD. The CDR3 is 14 residues long.

This chain links TRBV29-1 with TRBJ1-1; D is possibly TRBD1 (5 bases). Trimming removed 0 bases from V and 5 bases from J, with 10 bases in between. The CDR3 extends over 13 amino acids. The germline CDR1 and CDR2 sequences are SQVTM and ANQGSEA. CDR3 coding DNA: TGCAGCGTTGAAGATTCTCGGGGGACTGAAGCTTTCTTT. It encodes CSVEDSRGTEAFF.

This clonotype was found once. The rearrangement links TRBV2 to TRBJ1-2; 10 bases match TRBD1. V trimming: 11 bases; J trimming: 8 bases; junction bases outside the gene matches: 5. Germline V gene lookup returns CDR1 SNHLY and CDR2 FYNNEI. CDR3 size: 11 residues. In nucleotides, the CDR3 is TGTGCCGGGACAGGGGTGTACGGCTACACCTTC. As protein: CAGTGVYGYTF.